This T cell receptor (beta chain) was sequenced in a study of shared clonotypes between healthy human individuals. Study as a whole: For every donor, three CD4 naive, three CD4 memory, two CD8 naive and one CD8 memory plates were used. Findings of the study overall: It was the non-shared clonotypes that had lower generation probabilities than clonotypes shared by all four donors. Represented diversity (both genetic and exposure-history) was limited by the small number of donors. Expectations were that clonotype sharing among donors would be affected by sequencing depth.

Using immunoSEQ multiplex PCR, the repertoire was profiled, and TCRdb retains in-frame clones only, with some absent. The repertoire consists of approximately 400,000 clones, with roughly 96% occurring once and the leading ten covering around 0.3%. About this clone: Its antigen is still unknown.

Trimming stripped 7 bases from V and 4 bases from J, with 10 bases between. Germline lookup yields CDR1 MDHEN and CDR2 SYDVKM. The CDR3 is 12 residues long. The source of this sequence is a man aged 30 to 39 in good health. The V call is TRBV28, the J call TRBJ2-5; no firm D call. Sequenced sample: memory CD8+ T cells sorted from blood. Subset noted: CD45RO+ cells pooled with CCR7-negative TemRA cells. DNA of the CDR3: TGTGCCAGCACGGCCCTCGGAGAGACCCAGTACTTC. This codes for CASTALGETQYF.